A single sample is the source of the 6 T cell receptor beta chains below, sequenced in a study of cytomegalovirus exposure and HLA in healthy donors. The primer mix had 60 Vbeta and 13 Jbeta primers. Using immunoSEQ multiplex PCR, the repertoire was profiled, and TCRdb retains in-frame clones only, with some absent. This sample has 100,000 to 150,000 clones, with around four fifths found just once. Material: PBMCs. The receptors stem from a woman in her thirties or forties in good health and CMV-seronegative.

CDR3 DNA sequence: TGTGCCAGCAGTTACCCAAACACTGAAGCTTTCTTT. Its translation: CASSYPNTEAFF. J is TRBJ1-1 and V is TRBV6-5; D gene unclear. Trimming left V 2 bases short and J 2 bases short, with 3 bases between. This CDR3 has 12 amino acids. Germline lookup yields CDR1 MNHEY and CDR2 SVGAGI.

The chain combines TRBV6-5 with TRBJ1-4, with 7 bases that match TRBD1. CDR1 is MNHEY and CDR2 is SVGAGI in the germline V gene. Losses at the gene ends were 5 bases for V and 7 bases for J; bases not matched to a gene: 7. The CDR3 extends over 14 amino acids. CDR3 in amino acids: CASSRQGVAEKLFF. In nucleotides, the CDR3 is TGTGCCAGCAGTAGACAGGGAGTCGCTGAAAAACTGTTTTTT.

This clone was counted between two and nine times. The chain carries TRBV5-4 and TRBJ1-4; D gene unclear. Trimming removed 4 bases from V and 6 bases from J, with 16 bases in between. The germline gives CDR1 SGHNT, CDR2 YYREEE (reference sequence). The CDR3 is made up of 15 amino acids. For the CDR3, the DNA is TGTGCCAGCAGCCGATCCAGCGGGCGGGATGAAAAACTGTTTTTT. Its protein is CASSRSSGRDEKLFF.

J is TRBJ2-2 and V is TRBV19, with a possible D match to TRBD2 (5 bases). The V end was cut by 4 bases, the J end by 2 bases, with 14 bases between. The CDR3 is 16 residues long. Per germline, CDR1 LNHDA and CDR2 SQIVND (reference sequence). CDR3 in DNA: TGTGCCAGTAGTACAGCCGGGGTAACAAACACCGGGGAGCTGTTTTTT. Translated: CASSTAGVTNTGELFF.

The chain carries TRBV27 and TRBJ1-3; unclear D gene. The V gene lost 2 bases and the J gene lost 0 bases, with 11 bases spanning the gap. CDR1 and CDR2 (germline): MNHEY, SMNVEV (reference sequence). CDR3 length: 16 amino acids. CDR3 DNA: TGTGCCAGCAGTTTAGTAACTCCGAGCTCTGGAAACACCATATATTTT. This encodes CASSLVTPSSGNTIYF.

In regard to this clone: This sample includes further DNA sequences coding for the same CDR3. CDR3 amino acids: CSVEQGYYGYTF. DNA for the CDR3: TGCAGCGTTGAGCAGGGTTACTATGGCTACACCTTC. The chain links TRBV29-1 to TRBJ1-2, with a possible D match to TRBD1 (5 bases). From germline, CDR1 is SQVTM and CDR2 ANQGSEA. Trimming stripped 3 bases from V and 3 bases from J, with 8 bases between. The CDR3 consists of 12 residues.